This T cell receptor beta chain was recorded in a study of long-term antiretroviral therapy in people with HIV. Study-wide context: The oldest specimens predate the 2015 immediate-ART recommendation by about a decade. Study-level findings and limits: Repertoires with HIV possessed tighter CDR3 length spans than those of controls. Dominant in the repertoire at all time points were clones expanded before ART.

The CDR3 covers 16 residues. Germline values: CDR1 MNHNS, CDR2 SASEGT. Trimming removed 2 bases from V and 1 base from J; junction bases left unmatched: 2. A v3.0 immunoSEQ assay was performed at survey level. This table comes from immunoSEQ multiplex PCR, and its TCRdb copy is limited to in-frame clones, with some not included. The table records tens of thousands of clones, approximately 83% of them present only once. There was at least one pre-ART PBMC sample for each donor, plus at least two post-ART PBMC samples. For this clone: Antigen: not known.

The chain is built from TRBV6-1 and TRBJ2-3; TRBD2 matches 11 bases. The sequencing used unsorted PBMCs, collected 0.7 years before starting antiretroviral therapy. This TCR was sampled from a young man with HIV. In DNA form, the CDR3 reads TGTGCCAGCAGTGAATTGACTAGCGGGGGCACAGATACGCAGTATTTT. Its protein is CASSELTSGGTDTQYF.